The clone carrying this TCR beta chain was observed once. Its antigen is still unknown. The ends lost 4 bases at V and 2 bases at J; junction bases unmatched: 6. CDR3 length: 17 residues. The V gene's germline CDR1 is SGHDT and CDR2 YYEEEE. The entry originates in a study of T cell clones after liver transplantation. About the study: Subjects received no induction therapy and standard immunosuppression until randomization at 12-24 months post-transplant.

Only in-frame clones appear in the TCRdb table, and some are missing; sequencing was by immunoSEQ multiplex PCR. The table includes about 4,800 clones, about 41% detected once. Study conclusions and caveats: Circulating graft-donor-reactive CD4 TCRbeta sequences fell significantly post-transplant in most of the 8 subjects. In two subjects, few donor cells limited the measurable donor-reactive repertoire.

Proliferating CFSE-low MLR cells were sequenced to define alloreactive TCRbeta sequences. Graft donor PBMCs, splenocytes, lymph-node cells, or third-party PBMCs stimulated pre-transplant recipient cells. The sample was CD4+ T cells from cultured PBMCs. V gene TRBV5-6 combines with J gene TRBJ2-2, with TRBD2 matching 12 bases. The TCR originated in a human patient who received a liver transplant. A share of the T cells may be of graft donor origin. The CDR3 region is CASSLRTSGVNTGELFF. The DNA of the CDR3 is TGTGCCAGCAGCCTTCGGACTAGCGGGGTTAACACCGGGGAGCTGTTTTTT.